This T cell receptor (beta chain) was captured by sequencing in a study of shared T cell receptors in the human thymus (dated by TCRdb to about 2021). Broadly, across the study: The study examined how self-reactive, shared T-cell receptor alpha chains are generated in the human thymus.

A word on this clone: The specificity of this receptor is unknown. No per-base quality is available; no much larger clone lies one base away.

The CDR3 runs 14 amino acids, cysteine and phenylalanine included. The only DNA kept is the CDR3, 42 bases in frame from the first base. The V end loses 0 bases and the J end loses 0 bases, and a stretch of 5 bases separates them. The CDR1 and CDR2 encoded by the germline V gene are LGHNA and YNFKEQ. The library was obtained by the immunoSEQ multiplex PCR assay. TCRdb mirrors the immuneACCESS table, restricted to in-frame sequences. Some clones are absent from its copies; in checked studies, under half trace to an unresolved V gene, and the reason for the others is unknown. This sample has roughly 660,000 clones in its table, and 70% to 90% of those were observed once. Around 0.0099% of the sample is in the top ten clones. This sample also appeared in a second study, on human thymus T cells. The second paper further reports: Donors were immunologically healthy infants undergoing open corrective cardiac surgery for congenital heart defects in Finland. The thymus tissue came from surgical resects taken out during corrective cardiac surgery. Usage of V and J gene segments appeared to be biased in both the thymic and the peripheral blood repertoires. Highly overlapping thymic TCR repertoires among unrelated individuals were reported in the related research. TCR alpha and beta repertoires from roughly 8 infant thymus samples and a few related peripheral blood samples were characterized in the study. Donor ages ranging from roughly 6 to 250 days were recorded, and about six male and a couple of female infants were included in the cohort. Thymocytes were mechanically released from the tissue and were stored as pellets of roughly 9-31 million cells at -70 degrees C. A QIAsymphony instrument was used to extract genomic DNA from the frozen cell pellets. The immunoSEQ multiplex PCR assay was used to amplify the TCRB and TCRAD loci from a standardized amount of quality-controlled genomic DNA. The amplicons covered the V(D)J region and were long enough to include the CDR3 and to identify the V and J genes. Amplicon sequencing was performed on an Illumina platform through the commercial immunoSEQ service. Primer bias and sequencing errors were corrected using previously described methods, and TCRAD and TCRB definitions followed the IMGT database. Repertoires were analysed with immunoSEQ Analyzer 3.0 and VDJTools, covering basic statistics, V/J segment usage, diversity estimates, rarefaction and pairwise overlap. Diversity was estimated with Chao1, ChaoE, Efron-Thisted, Shannon and inverse Simpson indices, and also on datasets down-sampled to the smallest sample. Repertoire overlap was determined by strict matching of CDR3 nucleotide sequence, V gene and J gene, and Jaccard-based multidimensional scaling clustering was applied. On average, thymus samples gave roughly 740,000 unique TCRB clonotypes, whereas blood samples gave some 84,000.

The TCR was taken from a boy in the first two years of life with a congenital heart defect. Donor details come from another sample of the same person, matched by shared clones. Sequenced sample: thymocytes. Recombination connected TRBV4-2 to TRBJ1-1, with no D gene named confidently. The base sequence is TGTGCCAGCAGCCAAGACAGGTTGAACACTGAAGCTTTCTTT. The encoded protein is CASSQDRLNTEAFF.